The rows below give T cell receptor beta chains drawn from one sample of a study of cytomegalovirus exposure and HLA in healthy donors. TCRdb's copy holds only in-frame clones and misses some; the assay was immunoSEQ multiplex PCR. The data contain about 98,000 clones, roughly 81% of them singletons. Specimen: PBMCs. The receptors were gathered from a man aged 40-49 years in good health and CMV-seronegative. Both conserved end residues are part of each CDR3. The D gene is left open where the match is weak. Clone size is not always given. Where it is, it says once, few, many or a class for expanded clones.

CDR3nt: TGTGCCAGCAGTTTAGGGGAGACAGGGTATGGCTACACCTTC
CDR3aa: CASSLGETGYGYTF
abundance: .
j_gene: TRBJ1-2
d_gene: TRBD1
v_gene: TRBV27

CDR3nt: TGTGCCTGGGCCAGGGGTTATGGCTACACCTTC
CDR3aa: CAWARGYGYTF
abundance: few
j_gene: TRBJ1-2
d_gene: .
v_gene: TRBV30

CDR3nt: TGTGCCAGCAGCTTATCAGGGGATAGCAATCAGCCCCAGCATTTT
CDR3aa: CASSLSGDSNQPQHF
abundance: .
j_gene: TRBJ1-5
d_gene: .
v_gene: TRBV7-9

CDR3nt: TGTGCCAGCAGTTTATCGAGAGGGACCGGGGAGCTGTTTTTT
CDR3aa: CASSLSRGTGELFF
abundance: once
j_gene: TRBJ2-2
d_gene: .
v_gene: TRBV27

CDR3nt: TGTGCCAGCAGCCCGAACGTTGTTCGGGGTACGCAGTATTTT
CDR3aa: CASSPNVVRGTQYF
abundance: .
j_gene: TRBJ2-3
d_gene: .
v_gene: TRBV7-6

CDR3nt: TGTGCCAGTAGTCCAGGCAGTGCCATCTCTGGAAACACCATATATTTT
CDR3aa: CASSPGSAISGNTIYF
abundance: .
j_gene: TRBJ1-3
d_gene: .
v_gene: TRBV19

CDR3nt: TGTGCCATCAACACAGGGGGCACTGAAGCTTTCTTT
CDR3aa: CAINTGGTEAFF
abundance: once
j_gene: TRBJ1-1
d_gene: TRBD1
v_gene: TRBV10-3

CDR3nt: TGCGCCACCACTGGGGGGTACGAGCAGTACTTC
CDR3aa: CATTGGYEQYF
abundance: few
j_gene: TRBJ2-7
d_gene: .
v_gene: TRBV4-1

CDR3nt: TGTGCTAGTGGTTTGGGGTCGGGGAGTGAAAAACTGTTTTTT
CDR3aa: CASGLGSGSEKLFF
abundance: .
j_gene: TRBJ1-4
d_gene: .
v_gene: TRBV12-5

CDR3nt: TGTGCCACCTCGACGGACAGGGGGGACTATGGCTACACCTTC
CDR3aa: CATSTDRGDYGYTF
abundance: .
j_gene: TRBJ1-2
d_gene: TRBD1
v_gene: TRBV6-6

CDR3nt: TGTGCCAGCAGGGAGACTAGAGAGTACGAGCAGTACTTC
CDR3aa: CASRETREYEQYF
abundance: .
j_gene: TRBJ2-7
d_gene: .
v_gene: TRBV2

CDR3nt: TGCAGCGGTACCGGGACAGGGAGCACAGATACGCAGTATTTT
CDR3aa: CSGTGTGSTDTQYF
abundance: .
j_gene: TRBJ2-3
d_gene: TRBD1
v_gene: TRBV29-1

CDR3nt: TGTGCCAGCAGTCTTCAACTTACCTACGAGCAGTACTTC
CDR3aa: CASSLQLTYEQYF
abundance: .
j_gene: TRBJ2-7
d_gene: .
v_gene: TRBV28

CDR3nt: TGTGCCAGCAGCGTAGTCAATCCTCAGGGCTACCAGGGGAGCTATGGCTACACCTTC
CDR3aa: CASSVVNPQGYQGSYGYTF
abundance: .
j_gene: TRBJ1-2
d_gene: .
v_gene: TRBV9

CDR3nt: TGTGCCAGTAGCCGAGTGACAGGGGGTGTTATGAGCGGCACCGGGGAGCTGTTTTTT
CDR3aa: CASSRVTGGVMSGTGELFF
abundance: .
j_gene: TRBJ2-2
d_gene: TRBD1
v_gene: TRBV19

CDR3nt: TGTGCCAGCAGTGAGTGGGACAGGGTGGTAGGCACTGAAGCTTTCTTT
CDR3aa: CASSEWDRVVGTEAFF
abundance: .
j_gene: TRBJ1-1
d_gene: TRBD1
v_gene: TRBV25-1

CDR3nt: TGTGCCAGCAGCTCAGCGTTGAACACTGAAGCTTTCTTT
CDR3aa: CASSSALNTEAFF
abundance: .
j_gene: TRBJ1-1
d_gene: .
v_gene: TRBV11-2

CDR3nt: TGTGCCAGCGCTCGGACACACGATCAGCCCCAGCATTTT
CDR3aa: CASARTHDQPQHF
abundance: .
j_gene: TRBJ1-5
d_gene: .
v_gene: TRBV7-2

CDR3nt: TGTGCCAGCAGCCCAGGGATGGGTCGCGGCTACACCTTC
CDR3aa: CASSPGMGRGYTF
abundance: few
j_gene: TRBJ1-2
d_gene: .
v_gene: TRBV7-2

CDR3nt: TGTGCCAGCAGCATACAACGTCCCGGGACATTCATGAACACTGAAGCTTTCTTT
CDR3aa: CASSIQRPGTFMNTEAFF
abundance: .
j_gene: TRBJ1-1
d_gene: .
v_gene: TRBV7-8

CDR3nt: TGTGCCAGCAGTGGAACTAGCGGGGGTACCGATGAGCAGTTCTTC
CDR3aa: CASSGTSGGTDEQFF
abundance: .
j_gene: TRBJ2-1
d_gene: TRBD2
v_gene: TRBV6-1

CDR3nt: TGTGCCAGCAGCACCCGGGACAGGGGGCTCTACAATGAGCAGTTCTTC
CDR3aa: CASSTRDRGLYNEQFF
abundance: .
j_gene: TRBJ2-1
d_gene: TRBD1
v_gene: TRBV13

CDR3nt: TGTGCTAGTGGTTGGACAGGCTATGGCTACACCTTC
CDR3aa: CASGWTGYGYTF
abundance: .
j_gene: TRBJ1-2
d_gene: TRBD1
v_gene: TRBV12-5

CDR3nt: TGCGCCAGCAGCCCGAATAAGGGGGCGCTTGTCTATGGCTACACCTTC
CDR3aa: CASSPNKGALVYGYTF
abundance: .
j_gene: TRBJ1-2
d_gene: TRBD1
v_gene: TRBV4-1

CDR3nt: TGTGCCAGCAGCCCGAGGTCGAGACAGCTGGAGGAGACCCAGTACTTC
CDR3aa: CASSPRSRQLEETQYF
abundance: .
j_gene: TRBJ2-5
d_gene: .
v_gene: TRBV7-2

CDR3nt: TGTGCCAGCAGTCCCGGGACAGGGGAGCACACTGAAGCTTTCTTT
CDR3aa: CASSPGTGEHTEAFF
abundance: .
j_gene: TRBJ1-1
d_gene: TRBD1
v_gene: TRBV7-6

CDR3nt: TGTGCCAGCAGTGGGACCAGGGGAATCGGGGAGCTGTTTTTT
CDR3aa: CASSGTRGIGELFF
abundance: .
j_gene: TRBJ2-2
d_gene: .
v_gene: TRBV2

CDR3nt: TGTGCCAGCAGTTACGTGGGACAGGGGGAGACCCAGTACTTC
CDR3aa: CASSYVGQGETQYF
abundance: .
j_gene: TRBJ2-5
d_gene: TRBD1
v_gene: TRBV6-5

CDR3nt: TGTGCCAGCATTGACCCCACAGGGAACGAGCAGTACTTC
CDR3aa: CASIDPTGNEQYF
abundance: .
j_gene: TRBJ2-7
d_gene: .
v_gene: TRBV6-5

CDR3nt: TGTGCCACCCAGACAGGACCAAATGAAAAACTGTTTTTT
CDR3aa: CATQTGPNEKLFF
abundance: few
j_gene: TRBJ1-4
d_gene: .
v_gene: TRBV30

CDR3nt: TGTGCCAGCAGCTCCTATGAGCCCCCAGGGGATCCCTACGAGCAGTACTTC
CDR3aa: CASSSYEPPGDPYEQYF
abundance: .
j_gene: TRBJ2-7
d_gene: .
v_gene: TRBV5-4

CDR3nt: TGTGCCATCAGTGAGTCGTCGACAAGGGGTGGCGAGCAGTACTTC
CDR3aa: CAISESSTRGGEQYF
abundance: .
j_gene: TRBJ2-7
d_gene: .
v_gene: TRBV10-3

CDR3nt: TGCGCCAGCAGCCCTAGACGGGACTATGGCTACACCTTC
CDR3aa: CASSPRRDYGYTF
abundance: .
j_gene: TRBJ1-2
d_gene: .
v_gene: TRBV5-1

CDR3nt: TGTGCCTTGGCACAGAACCACAATGAGCAGTTCTTC
CDR3aa: CALAQNHNEQFF
abundance: .
j_gene: TRBJ2-1
d_gene: .
v_gene: TRBV6-1

CDR3nt: TGTGCCAGCAGTGTAGACAGTGGCAATCAGCCCCAGCATTTT
CDR3aa: CASSVDSGNQPQHF
abundance: .
j_gene: TRBJ1-5
d_gene: .
v_gene: TRBV28

CDR3nt: TGTGCCAGCAGTGAGGCTCGAAACACCGGGGAGCTGTTTTTT
CDR3aa: CASSEARNTGELFF
abundance: .
j_gene: TRBJ2-2
d_gene: .
v_gene: TRBV2

CDR3nt: TGTGCCAGCAGTATAATTCAGGGACAGGCGATCTCTGGGGCCAACGTCCTGACTTTC
CDR3aa: CASSIIQGQAISGANVLTF
abundance: .
j_gene: TRBJ2-6
d_gene: TRBD1
v_gene: TRBV6-9

CDR3nt: TGCGCCAGCAGCTTCGGGGAAGGATATGGCTACACCTTC
CDR3aa: CASSFGEGYGYTF
abundance: .
j_gene: TRBJ1-2
d_gene: .
v_gene: TRBV5-1

CDR3nt: TGTGCCAGCAGTAATACAGGGGACCATTACAATGAGCAGTTCTTC
CDR3aa: CASSNTGDHYNEQFF
abundance: .
j_gene: TRBJ2-1
d_gene: TRBD1
v_gene: TRBV6-5

CDR3nt: TGTGCCAGCAGCATAGGACACCTCCAAGAGACCCAGTACTTC
CDR3aa: CASSIGHLQETQYF
abundance: .
j_gene: TRBJ2-5
d_gene: .
v_gene: TRBV7-9

CDR3nt: TGTGCCAGCGGGCTCCGAAGCCCCTACGAGCAGTACTTC
CDR3aa: CASGLRSPYEQYF
abundance: once
j_gene: TRBJ2-7
d_gene: .
v_gene: TRBV28

CDR3nt: TGTGCCAGCAGCGGGCGACAGGGGGTTTACGAGCAGTACTTC
CDR3aa: CASSGRQGVYEQYF
abundance: .
j_gene: TRBJ2-7
d_gene: TRBD1
v_gene: TRBV13

CDR3nt: TGTGCCAGCAGCCTTTACACAGGGGGCGCCTATGGCTACACCTTC
CDR3aa: CASSLYTGGAYGYTF
abundance: .
j_gene: TRBJ1-2
d_gene: TRBD1
v_gene: TRBV7-8

CDR3nt: TGTGCCAGCAGGACTGTCGGGGAGCTGTTTTTT
CDR3aa: CASRTVGELFF
abundance: .
j_gene: TRBJ2-2
d_gene: .
v_gene: TRBV6-5

CDR3nt: TGTGCCATCACACCGGGGAGCAATCAGCCCCAGCATTTT
CDR3aa: CAITPGSNQPQHF
abundance: .
j_gene: TRBJ1-5
d_gene: .
v_gene: TRBV10-3

CDR3nt: TGTGCCAGCAGTCCCTGGACAGAAGAGACCCAGTACTTC
CDR3aa: CASSPWTEETQYF
abundance: .
j_gene: TRBJ2-5
d_gene: .
v_gene: TRBV6-1

CDR3nt: TGTGCCACCAGCAGATCCAGGACAGATAACACAGATACGCAGTATTTT
CDR3aa: CATSRSRTDNTDTQYF
abundance: .
j_gene: TRBJ2-3
d_gene: .
v_gene: TRBV15

CDR3nt: TGTGCCAGCAGGGCCCGACTAGCGGCCTACCAAGAGACCCAGTACTTC
CDR3aa: CASRARLAAYQETQYF
abundance: .
j_gene: TRBJ2-5
d_gene: TRBD2
v_gene: TRBV27

CDR3nt: TGTGCCAGCACCCCAGGGGCTTTAGGGCTTCGCGAGCAGTACTTC
CDR3aa: CASTPGALGLREQYF
abundance: .
j_gene: TRBJ2-7
d_gene: .
v_gene: TRBV5-6

CDR3nt: TGTGCCAGCACTGGGGGGGCGTATGGCTACACCTTC
CDR3aa: CASTGGAYGYTF
abundance: .
j_gene: TRBJ1-2
d_gene: .
v_gene: TRBV5-6

CDR3nt: TGCGCCAGCAGCATATCTGACACTGAAGCTTTCTTT
CDR3aa: CASSISDTEAFF
abundance: .
j_gene: TRBJ1-1
d_gene: .
v_gene: TRBV5-1

CDR3nt: TGTGCCATCATGGCAGGGCACGGCTATGGCTACACCTTC
CDR3aa: CAIMAGHGYGYTF
abundance: .
j_gene: TRBJ1-2
d_gene: .
v_gene: TRBV10-3

CDR3nt: TGTGCCTGGAGTCGCCGGGGACTGAGCCCCCTCCACTTT
CDR3aa: CAWSRRGLSPLHF
abundance: .
j_gene: TRBJ1-6
d_gene: .
v_gene: TRBV30

CDR3nt: TGTGCCAGCAGCCGACTAGGGGTTGAGCACAGGCGATCGGGCTACACCTTC
CDR3aa: CASSRLGVEHRRSGYTF
abundance: .
j_gene: TRBJ1-2
d_gene: .
v_gene: TRBV14

CDR3nt: TGCGCCAGCAGCCAGGACAGCTATGGCTACACCTTC
CDR3aa: CASSQDSYGYTF
abundance: .
j_gene: TRBJ1-2
d_gene: .
v_gene: TRBV5-1

CDR3nt: TGTGCCAGCAGCTTAAGCGACAGGGTGACCTACGAGCAGTACTTC
CDR3aa: CASSLSDRVTYEQYF
abundance: .
j_gene: TRBJ2-7
d_gene: TRBD1
v_gene: TRBV11-1

CDR3nt: TGTGCCAGCAGCTTTCAGGGACAGGCCTTAGCTAGGGCTTTCTTT
CDR3aa: CASSFQGQALARAFF
abundance: .
j_gene: TRBJ1-1
d_gene: TRBD1
v_gene: TRBV5-8

CDR3nt: TGTGCCAGCAGTTTAACCAGGGGTTCCTACGAGCAGTACTTC
CDR3aa: CASSLTRGSYEQYF
abundance: .
j_gene: TRBJ2-7
d_gene: .
v_gene: TRBV27